These T cell receptor beta chains were read from a single sample in a study of PD-1 blockade in classical Hodgkin lymphoma. Sequencing was performed with immunoSEQ multiplex PCR; in TCRdb, only in-frame clones are kept and a portion is missing. The sample holds around 40,000 clones, over 75% seen once. Here the sequenced sample was peripheral blood mononuclear cells (PBMCs), taken at baseline. These TCRs come from a human donor with classical Hodgkin lymphoma. Both conserved end residues are part of each CDR3. D genes are given only for firm matches. The size of a clone is reported for some rows only, either as once, few or many, or as a class for expanded clones.

clone_size,v_call,j_call,d_call,cdr3_nt,cdr3_aa
-,TRBV6-1,TRBJ1-6,-,TGTGCCAGCAGTGAATTGGGGCTCAATTCACCCCTCCACTTT,CASSELGLNSPLHF
-,TRBV5-5,TRBJ2-7,-,TGTGCCAGCAGCTTGGGTCAGGGACTCTACGAGCAGTACTTC,CASSLGQGLYEQYF
few,TRBV5-1,TRBJ2-2,-,TGCGCCAGCAGCTCTTCCCGGGCCGGGACGTGGGACGGGGAGCTGTTTTTT,CASSSSRAGTWDGELFF
few,TRBV5-1,TRBJ2-3,-,TGCGCCAGCAGCCCGGGGTCCGCAGATACGCAGTATTTT,CASSPGSADTQYF
few,TRBV7-9,TRBJ1-5,-,TGTGCCAGCAGCGTAGAGGCATCTCAGCCCCAGCATTTT,CASSVEASQPQHF
few,TRBV11-2,TRBJ1-2,TRBD1,TGTGCCAGCAGCTTCCGGACAGGGGCGAGCTATGGCTACACCTTC,CASSFRTGASYGYTF
once,TRBV6-8,TRBJ2-7,TRBD1,TGTGCCAGCAGACGACAGGGGCCCTACTACGAGCAGTACTTC,CASRRQGPYYEQYF
-,TRBV27,TRBJ1-1,TRBD1,TGTGCCAGCAGTCCGATCGACAGGGGGCAAAAAGCTTTCTTT,CASSPIDRGQKAFF
-,TRBV27,TRBJ2-7,-,TGTGCCAGCAGTTTAAGGCAGGGTTTTTACGAGCAGTACTTC,CASSLRQGFYEQYF
-,TRBV7-2,TRBJ1-1,-,TGTGCCAGCAGCTTAGAGGCCGGAGCTGAAGCTTTCTTT,CASSLEAGAEAFF
-,TRBV5-4,TRBJ2-1,-,TGTGCCAGCAGGGCAGGGTTGGGGTCCTACAATGAGCAGTTCTTC,CASRAGLGSYNEQFF
-,TRBV5-4,TRBJ2-5,-,TGTGCCAGCAGCTTCTCGGGGGCGGGGCTCGAGACCCAGTACTTC,CASSFSGAGLETQYF
-,TRBV7-8,TRBJ2-7,TRBD2,TGTGCCAGCAGCCCGGGACTAGCGGGGCAATACTCCTACGAGCAGTACTTC,CASSPGLAGQYSYEQYF
-,TRBV7-2,TRBJ2-7,TRBD2,TGTGCCAGCAGCTTCCTGGGGGGGTACGAGCAGTACTTC,CASSFLGGYEQYF
-,TRBV9,TRBJ1-3,TRBD1,TGTGCCAGCAGCCAGGGGGGCTCTGGAAACACCATATATTTT,CASSQGGSGNTIYF
-,TRBV5-1,TRBJ2-7,TRBD1,TGCGCCAGCAGCAGGACAGGGAGCTCCTACGAGCAGTACTTC,CASSRTGSSYEQYF
-,TRBV6-6,TRBJ1-2,TRBD1,TGTGCCAGCAGGCAAGAGGGACAGGGGGCGAATGGCTACACCTTC,CASRQEGQGANGYTF
-,TRBV9,TRBJ2-3,-,TGTGCCAGCAGCGTACAGGGGCGCGAAGATACGCAGTATTTT,CASSVQGREDTQYF
-,TRBV7-9,TRBJ1-2,-,TGTGCCAGCAGCTTGGAAGGCTATGGCTACACCTTC,CASSLEGYGYTF
once,TRBV7-2,TRBJ2-5,TRBD1,TGTGCCAGCAGCTATGACAGGGGCAGGGAGACCCAGTACTTC,CASSYDRGRETQYF
few,TRBV19,TRBJ2-2,TRBD2,TGTGCCAGTAGTATAGGGGGAGGGGCCGGGGAGCTGTTTTTT,CASSIGGGAGELFF
-,TRBV9,TRBJ1-1,TRBD1,TGTGCCAGCAGCCCCGACAGGGAAATAACTGAAGCTTTCTTT,CASSPDREITEAFF
-,TRBV11-3,TRBJ1-5,-,TGTGCCAGCAGCCTACCTAAACGGATTAAGCCCCAGCATTTT,CASSLPKRIKPQHF
-,TRBV4-3,TRBJ2-2,-,TGCGCCAGCAGCCTCCTAGTCACCACCGGGGAGCTGTTTTTT,CASSLLVTTGELFF
-,TRBV18,TRBJ2-7,-,TGTGCCAGCTCACCGGCAGGGAGCCACGAGCAGTACTTC,CASSPAGSHEQYF
once,TRBV14,TRBJ1-1,-,TGTGCCAGCAACGAAATCGACGGTTGGGGCACTGAAGCTTTCTTT,CASNEIDGWGTEAFF
few,TRBV19,TRBJ1-2,TRBD1,TGTGCCAGTAGCAGAACGGGACAGGTCCGGGGCTATGGCTACACCTTC,CASSRTGQVRGYGYTF
-,TRBV2,TRBJ2-7,-,TGTGCCAGCAGTATCGGACACGGGTCCTACGAGCAGTACTTC,CASSIGHGSYEQYF
-,TRBV4-1,TRBJ2-2,-,TGCGCCAGCAGCCGTCGGTCCAGGTGGGGGACCGGGGAGCTGTTTTTT,CASSRRSRWGTGELFF
-,TRBV2,TRBJ2-5,-,TGTGCCAGTCAACCTGACACAAGCCAGGAGACCCAGTACTTC,CASQPDTSQETQYF
-,TRBV5-4,TRBJ1-2,-,TGTGCCAGCAGCTTGGGGGACACTTACTATGGCTACACCTTC,CASSLGDTYYGYTF
-,TRBV7-2,TRBJ2-4,-,TGTGCCAGCAGCTTAGTCCAGGGGCCAAGGAATAACATTCAGTACTTC,CASSLVQGPRNNIQYF
-,TRBV5-1,TRBJ1-2,TRBD1,TGCGCCAACAGCTCCGGGGACAGGGAGGGTGGCTACACCTTC,CANSSGDREGGYTF
medium-sized,TRBV11-2,TRBJ2-3,TRBD2,TGTGCCAGCAGCTGGAATAGCGGGGCTTGGCCAAAGGATACGCAGTATTTT,CASSWNSGAWPKDTQYF
-,TRBV7-2,TRBJ1-6,-,TGTGCCAGCAGCTTGGAACGGACGGGGAATAATTCACCCCTCCACTTT,CASSLERTGNNSPLHF
-,TRBV27,TRBJ2-1,-,TGTGCCAGCAGTTATTGGACATCTAACTCCTACAATGAGCAGTTCTTC,CASSYWTSNSYNEQFF
-,TRBV6-1,TRBJ2-2,TRBD1,TGTGCCAGCAGTCGGCAGGGGGCGTGGACCGGGGAGCTGTTTTTT,CASSRQGAWTGELFF
-,TRBV19,TRBJ2-5,-,TGTGCCAGTTCGTATGGATGGGAGACCCAGTACTTC,CASSYGWETQYF
-,TRBV5-6,TRBJ2-5,TRBD1,TGTGCCAGCAGCCCCTCCCGGGACAGGGCAGAGACCCAGTACTTC,CASSPSRDRAETQYF
-,TRBV27,TRBJ2-2,-,TGTGCCAGCACCTCCCCGGGGCTCCTGGGCACCGGGGAGCTGTTTTTT,CASTSPGLLGTGELFF
-,TRBV5-5,TRBJ2-1,-,TGTGCCAGCAGCACCGGAGGGAGTTCCTACAATGAGCAGTTCTTC,CASSTGGSSYNEQFF
-,TRBV6-1,TRBJ1-2,-,TGTGCCAGTTCCAAGGCTAACTATGGCTACACCTTC,CASSKANYGYTF
once,TRBV9,TRBJ2-3,-,TGTGCCAGCAGCTGGGGGGGGCGCACAGATACGCAGTATTTT,CASSWGGRTDTQYF
-,TRBV11-2,TRBJ1-2,-,TGTGCCAGCAGCGTTCAGGGATCTCTTGGCTACACCTTC,CASSVQGSLGYTF
-,TRBV6-1,TRBJ1-2,TRBD1,TGTGCCAGCAAGAGTGTAGACAGGGCCTCTGATGGCTACACCTTC,CASKSVDRASDGYTF
-,TRBV4-3,TRBJ2-5,TRBD2,TGCGCCAGCAGCCGGACGGGACTAGCCCAAGAGACCCAGTACTTC,CASSRTGLAQETQYF
-,TRBV29-1,TRBJ2-7,TRBD1,TGCAGCGTTGAATTGGACAGGGGATACGAGCAGTACTTC,CSVELDRGYEQYF
-,TRBV7-9,TRBJ1-2,TRBD1,TGTGCCAGCAGCGAACCCTACGGACAGGGGGAGCATGGCTACACCTTC,CASSEPYGQGEHGYTF
few,TRBV5-4,TRBJ2-3,-,TGTGCCAGCAGCACAGAGAGCACAGATACGCAGTATTTT,CASSTESTDTQYF
-,TRBV19,TRBJ1-5,TRBD1,TGTGCCAGTAGTATAAGGGCAGGGGGTGATAGCAATCAGCCCCAGCATTTT,CASSIRAGGDSNQPQHF
-,TRBV7-2,TRBJ2-7,-,TGTGCCAGCAGCGCCCTCCTGGCCCCCTACGAGCAGTACTTC,CASSALLAPYEQYF
once,TRBV5-8,TRBJ2-7,-,TGTGCCAGCAGCTTGAACTACGAGCAGTACTTC,CASSLNYEQYF
-,TRBV6-1,TRBJ2-3,-,TGTGCCAGCAGCGCCTGGGACTCGCGAGATACGCAGTATTTT,CASSAWDSRDTQYF
-,TRBV19,TRBJ2-2,-,TGTGCCAGTAGTATTGAGGGGGAAAGCGGGGAGCTGTTTTTT,CASSIEGESGELFF
few,TRBV9,TRBJ2-1,TRBD1,TGTGCCAGCAGCGTAGCGGGACAGGGGCACAATGAGCAGTTCTTC,CASSVAGQGHNEQFF